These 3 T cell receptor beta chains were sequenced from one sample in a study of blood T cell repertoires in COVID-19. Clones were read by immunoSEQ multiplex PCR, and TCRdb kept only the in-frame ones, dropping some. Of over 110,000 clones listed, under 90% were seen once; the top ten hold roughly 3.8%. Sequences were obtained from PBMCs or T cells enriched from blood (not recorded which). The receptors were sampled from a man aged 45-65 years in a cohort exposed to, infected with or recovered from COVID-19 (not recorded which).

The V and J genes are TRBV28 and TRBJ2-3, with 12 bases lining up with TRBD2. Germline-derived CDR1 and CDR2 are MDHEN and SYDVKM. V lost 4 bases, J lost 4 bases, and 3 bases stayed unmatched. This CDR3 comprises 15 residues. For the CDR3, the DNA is TGTGCCAGCAGTTGGACTAGCGGGATCGCAGATACGCAGTATTTT. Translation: CASSWTSGIADTQYF.

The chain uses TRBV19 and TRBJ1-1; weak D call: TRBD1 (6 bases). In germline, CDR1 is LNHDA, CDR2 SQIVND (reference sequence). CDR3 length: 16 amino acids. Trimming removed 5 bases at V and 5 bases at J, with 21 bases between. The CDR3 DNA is TGTGCCAGTAGTGACGGCCAAGGGGGTTCGTTAACTGAAGCTTTCTTT. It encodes CASSDGQGGSLTEAFF.

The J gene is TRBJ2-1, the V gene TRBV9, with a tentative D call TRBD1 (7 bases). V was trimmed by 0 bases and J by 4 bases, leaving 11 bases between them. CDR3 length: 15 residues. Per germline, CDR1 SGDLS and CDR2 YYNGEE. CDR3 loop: CASSVGQGGYNEQFF. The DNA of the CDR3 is TGTGCCAGCAGCGTAGGACAGGGAGGTTACAATGAGCAGTTCTTC.